The entry that follows covers one TCR beta chain sequence. Its matching antigen is unknown. The entry originates in a study of molecular identifiers for immune sequencing clone quantification. Study-level results: Identical barcode-sharing TCR molecules could lead to underestimated sizes for highly expanded clones. Under 1% of molecules in naive cells, but over 99% of effector molecules, belonged to clones above 20 RNA copies.

Trimming removed 7 bases from V and 8 bases from J; junction bases left unmatched: 10. Germline loops: CDR1 SEHNR, CDR2 FQNEAQ (reference sequence). The CDR3 has 14 amino acids. Sorting defined naive CD8 T cells as CD8+CD4-CCR7+CD45RA+. TCRdb re-called the PCR reads with MiXCR, one entry per CDR3 protein. The sample consists of about 510,000 distinct CDR3 sequences, about 21% of them appearing once. The source is a human donor in good health. Some libraries in this study had Jurkat cell RNA spiked in. Sequencing input: naive CD8+ T cells from blood, with Jurkat cell RNA spiked in. Subset here: FACS-sorted CD8+CD4-CCR7+CD45RA+ naive T cells. The V call is TRBV7-9, the J call TRBJ2-1, with 8 bases lining up with TRBD2. The CDR3 is CASTGLAGGYEQFF. The CDR3 DNA reads TGTGCCAGCACCGGACTAGCCGGAGGGTATGAGCAGTTCTTC.